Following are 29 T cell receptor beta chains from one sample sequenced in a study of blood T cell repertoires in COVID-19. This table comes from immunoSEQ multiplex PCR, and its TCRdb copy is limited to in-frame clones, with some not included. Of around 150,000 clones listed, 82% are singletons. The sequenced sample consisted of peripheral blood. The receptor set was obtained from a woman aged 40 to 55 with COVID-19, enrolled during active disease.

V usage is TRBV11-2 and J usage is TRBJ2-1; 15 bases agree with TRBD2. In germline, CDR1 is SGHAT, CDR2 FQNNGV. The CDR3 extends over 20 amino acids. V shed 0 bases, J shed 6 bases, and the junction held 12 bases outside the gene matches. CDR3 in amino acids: CASSLEFGLAGGLVFNEQFF. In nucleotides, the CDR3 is TGTGCCAGCAGCTTAGAGTTCGGACTAGCGGGGGGGTTGGTATTCAATGAGCAGTTCTTC. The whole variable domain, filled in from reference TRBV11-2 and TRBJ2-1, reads EAGVAQSPRYKIIEKRQSVAFWCNPISGHATLYWYQQILGQGPKLLIQFQNNGVVDDSQLPKDRFSAERLKGVDSTLKIQPAKLEDSAVYLCASSLEFGLAGGLVFNEQFFGPGTRLTVL.

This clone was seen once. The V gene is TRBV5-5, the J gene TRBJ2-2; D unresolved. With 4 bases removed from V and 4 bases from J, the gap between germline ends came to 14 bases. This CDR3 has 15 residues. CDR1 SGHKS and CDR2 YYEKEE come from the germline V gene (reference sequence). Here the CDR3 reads CASSPRSPSTGELFF. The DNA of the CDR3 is TGTGCCAGCAGCCCTAGGAGCCCCAGCACCGGGGAGCTGTTTTTT.

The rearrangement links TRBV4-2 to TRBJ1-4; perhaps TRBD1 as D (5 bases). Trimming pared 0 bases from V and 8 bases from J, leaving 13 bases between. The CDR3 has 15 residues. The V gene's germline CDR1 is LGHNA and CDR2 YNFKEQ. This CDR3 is CASSQDGGLREKLFF. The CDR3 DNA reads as TGTGCCAGCAGCCAAGACGGGGGGTTGAGGGAAAAACTGTTTTTT.

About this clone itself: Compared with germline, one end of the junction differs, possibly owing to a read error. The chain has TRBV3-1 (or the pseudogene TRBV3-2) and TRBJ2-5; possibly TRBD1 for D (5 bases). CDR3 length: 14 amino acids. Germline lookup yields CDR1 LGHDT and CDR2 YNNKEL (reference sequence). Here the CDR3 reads CASRARGGQETQNF. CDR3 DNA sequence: TGTGCCAGCAGAGCAAGGGGTGGCCAAGAGACCCAGAACTTC.

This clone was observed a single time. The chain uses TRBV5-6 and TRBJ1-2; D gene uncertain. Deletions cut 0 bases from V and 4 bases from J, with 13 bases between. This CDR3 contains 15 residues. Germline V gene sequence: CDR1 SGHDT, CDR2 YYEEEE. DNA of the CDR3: TGTGCCAGCAGCTTGGTCACCCGGGGAGTCTATGGCTACACCTTC. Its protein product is CASSLVTRGVYGYTF.

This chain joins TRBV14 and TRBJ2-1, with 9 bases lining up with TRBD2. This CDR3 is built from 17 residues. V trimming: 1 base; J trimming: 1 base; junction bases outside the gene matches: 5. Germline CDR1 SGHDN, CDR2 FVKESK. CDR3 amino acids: CASSQVPSGASYNEQFF. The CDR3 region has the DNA TGTGCCAGCAGCCAAGTTCCTAGCGGGGCGTCCTACAATGAGCAGTTCTTC.

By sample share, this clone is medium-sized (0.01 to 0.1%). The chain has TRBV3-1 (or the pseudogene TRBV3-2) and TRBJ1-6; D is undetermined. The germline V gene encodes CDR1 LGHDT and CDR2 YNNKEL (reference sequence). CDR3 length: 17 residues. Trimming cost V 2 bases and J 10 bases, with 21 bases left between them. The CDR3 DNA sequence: TGTGCCAGCAGCCAAAGCCTACTGGGCGCGGGATTATCACCCCTCCACTTT. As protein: CASSQSLLGAGLSPLHF.

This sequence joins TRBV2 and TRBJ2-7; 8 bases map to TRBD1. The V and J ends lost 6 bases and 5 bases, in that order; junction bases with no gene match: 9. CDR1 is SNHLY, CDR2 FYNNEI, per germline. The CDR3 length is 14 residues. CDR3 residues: CASRAIATGDEQYF. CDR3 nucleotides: TGTGCCAGCAGGGCCATAGCGACAGGGGACGAGCAGTACTTC.

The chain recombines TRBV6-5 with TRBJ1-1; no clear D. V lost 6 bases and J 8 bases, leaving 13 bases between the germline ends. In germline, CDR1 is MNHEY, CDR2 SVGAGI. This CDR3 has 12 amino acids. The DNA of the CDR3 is TGTGCCAGCAGGCTAGGAGGGATCGAAGCTTTCTTT. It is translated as CASRLGGIEAFF.

The CDR3 protein is CASSITASGSSGELFF. In DNA form, the CDR3 reads TGTGCCAGTAGTATTACGGCTAGCGGTTCTTCCGGGGAGCTGTTTTTT. The chain recombines TRBV19 with TRBJ2-2; TRBD2 matches 7 bases. Germline V CDR1 and CDR2: LNHDA, SQIVND (reference sequence). The CDR3 is 16 amino acids. V lost 3 bases and J lost 6; bases outside the gene matches: 10.

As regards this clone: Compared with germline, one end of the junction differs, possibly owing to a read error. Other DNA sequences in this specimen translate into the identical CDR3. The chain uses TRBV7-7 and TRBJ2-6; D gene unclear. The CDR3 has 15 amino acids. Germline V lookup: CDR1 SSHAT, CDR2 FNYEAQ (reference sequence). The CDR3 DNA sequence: TGTGCTAGCAGCTTAGGACGGAGTGGGGCCAACGTCCTGACTTTC. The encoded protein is CASSLGRSGANVLTF.

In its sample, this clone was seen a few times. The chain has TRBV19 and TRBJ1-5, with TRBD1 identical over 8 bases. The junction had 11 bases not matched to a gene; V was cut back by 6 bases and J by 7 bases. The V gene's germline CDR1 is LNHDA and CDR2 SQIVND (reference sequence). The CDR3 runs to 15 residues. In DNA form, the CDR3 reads TGTGCCAGTAGGAGACAGGGGTCCGATAACCAGCCCCAGCATTTT. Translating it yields CASRRQGSDNQPQHF.

The CDR3 sequence is CASSLGQGNTGELFF. CDR3 nucleotides: TGTGCCAGCAGCTTGGGCCAGGGGAACACCGGGGAGCTGTTTTTT. The chain uses TRBV11-1 and TRBJ2-2, with D perhaps TRBD1 (5 bases). Trimming pared 3 bases from V and 1 base from J, leaving 9 bases between. The length of the CDR3 is 15 residues. In germline, CDR1 is SGHAT, CDR2 FQDESV (reference sequence).

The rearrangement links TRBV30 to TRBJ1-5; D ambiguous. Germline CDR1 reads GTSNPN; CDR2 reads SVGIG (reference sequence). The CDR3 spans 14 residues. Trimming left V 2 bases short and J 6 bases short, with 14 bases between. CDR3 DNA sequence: TGTGCCTGGAGTAGCGGGAGACTGGGTCAGCCCCAGCATTTT. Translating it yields CAWSSGRLGQPQHF.

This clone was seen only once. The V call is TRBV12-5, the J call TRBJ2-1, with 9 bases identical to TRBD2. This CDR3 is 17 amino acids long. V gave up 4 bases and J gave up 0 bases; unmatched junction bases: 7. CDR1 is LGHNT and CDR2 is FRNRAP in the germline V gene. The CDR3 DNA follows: TGTGCTAGTGGTTGGGTCCTTAGCGGGAGCTCCTACAATGAGCAGTTCTTC. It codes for CASGWVLSGSSYNEQFF.

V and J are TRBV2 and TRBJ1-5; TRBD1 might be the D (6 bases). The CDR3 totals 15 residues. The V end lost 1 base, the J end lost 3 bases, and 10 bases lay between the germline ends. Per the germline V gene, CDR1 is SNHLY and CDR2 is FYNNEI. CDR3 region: CASSEGGGVNQPQHF. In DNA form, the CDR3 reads TGTGCCAGCAGTGAAGGAGGGGGGGTCAATCAGCCCCAGCATTTT.

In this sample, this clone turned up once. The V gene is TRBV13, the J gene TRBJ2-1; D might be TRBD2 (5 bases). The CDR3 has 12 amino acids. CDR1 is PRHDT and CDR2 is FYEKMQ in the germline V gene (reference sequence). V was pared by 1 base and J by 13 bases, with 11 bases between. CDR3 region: CASSLVGLAQFF. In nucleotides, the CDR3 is TGTGCCAGCAGCTTAGTGGGTCTAGCACAGTTCTTC.

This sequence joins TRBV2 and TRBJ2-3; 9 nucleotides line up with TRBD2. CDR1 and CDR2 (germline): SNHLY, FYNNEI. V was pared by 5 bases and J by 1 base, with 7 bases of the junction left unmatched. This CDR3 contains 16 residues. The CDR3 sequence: CASSSPSGVRTDTQYF. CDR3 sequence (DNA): TGTGCCAGCAGTTCACCTAGCGGGGTTCGCACAGATACGCAGTATTTT.

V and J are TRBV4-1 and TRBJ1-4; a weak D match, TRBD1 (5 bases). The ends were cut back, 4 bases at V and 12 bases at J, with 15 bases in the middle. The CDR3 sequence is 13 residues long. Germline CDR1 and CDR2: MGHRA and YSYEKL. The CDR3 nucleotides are TGCGCCAGCAGCCCCTCGATCGGGGGAGAACTGTTTTTT. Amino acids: CASSPSIGGELFF.

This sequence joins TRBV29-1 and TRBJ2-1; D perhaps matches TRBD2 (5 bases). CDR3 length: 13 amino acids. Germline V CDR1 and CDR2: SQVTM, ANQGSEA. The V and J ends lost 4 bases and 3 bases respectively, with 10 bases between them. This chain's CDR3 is CSVGERNYNEQFF. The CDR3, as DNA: TGCAGCGTTGGGGAGCGGAACTACAATGAGCAGTTCTTC.

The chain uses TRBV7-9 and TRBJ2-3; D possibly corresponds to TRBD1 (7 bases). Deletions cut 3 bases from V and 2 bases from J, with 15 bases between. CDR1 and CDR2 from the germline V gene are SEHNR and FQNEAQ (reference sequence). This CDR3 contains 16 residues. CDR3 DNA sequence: TGTGCCAGCAGCTTCTGGCAGGGGGGCTCCACAGATACGCAGTATTTT. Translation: CASSFWQGGSTDTQYF.

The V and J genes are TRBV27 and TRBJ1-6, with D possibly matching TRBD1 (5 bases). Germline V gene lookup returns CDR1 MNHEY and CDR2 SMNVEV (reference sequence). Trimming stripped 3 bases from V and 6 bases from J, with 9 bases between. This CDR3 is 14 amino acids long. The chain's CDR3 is CASSFRGGNSPLHF. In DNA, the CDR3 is TGTGCCAGCAGTTTTCGGGGGGGTAATTCACCCCTCCACTTT.

The CDR3 DNA reads TGTGCCAGCGATCCGGGACAGTCTATCCCTGCAACTAATGAAAAACTGTTTTTT. Amino acid sequence: CASDPGQSIPATNEKLFF. The rearrangement joins TRBV2 to TRBJ1-4, with 7 bases lining up with TRBD1. The V gene's germline CDR1 is SNHLY and CDR2 FYNNEI. Trimming at V came to 8 bases and at J to 0 bases, leaving 15 bases not matched to a gene. The CDR3 extends over 18 amino acids.

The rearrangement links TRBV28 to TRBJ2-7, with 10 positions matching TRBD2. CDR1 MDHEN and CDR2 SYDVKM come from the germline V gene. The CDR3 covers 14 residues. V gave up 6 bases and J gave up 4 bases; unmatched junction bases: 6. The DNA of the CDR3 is TGTGCCAGCAGGGCGGGACTAGCGAGGTACGAGCAGTACTTC. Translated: CASRAGLARYEQYF.

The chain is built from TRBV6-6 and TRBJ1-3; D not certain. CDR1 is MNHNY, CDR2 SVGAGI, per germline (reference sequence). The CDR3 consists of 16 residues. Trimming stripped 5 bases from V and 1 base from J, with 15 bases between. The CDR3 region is CASSMDGGFSGNTIYF. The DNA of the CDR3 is TGTGCCAGCAGTATGGACGGAGGGTTTTCTGGAAACACCATATATTTT.

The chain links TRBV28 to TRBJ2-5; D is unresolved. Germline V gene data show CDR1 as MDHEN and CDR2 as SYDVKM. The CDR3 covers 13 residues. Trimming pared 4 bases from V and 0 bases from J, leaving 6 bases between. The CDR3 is CASSSAYQETQYF. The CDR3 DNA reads TGTGCCAGCAGTTCTGCGTACCAAGAGACCCAGTACTTC.

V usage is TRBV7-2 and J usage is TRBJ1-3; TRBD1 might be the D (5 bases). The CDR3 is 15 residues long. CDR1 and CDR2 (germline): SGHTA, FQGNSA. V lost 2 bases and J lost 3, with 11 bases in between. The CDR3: CASSLRGGLGNTIYF. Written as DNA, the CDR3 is TGTGCCAGCAGCTTAAGGGGTGGGCTTGGAAACACCATATATTTT.

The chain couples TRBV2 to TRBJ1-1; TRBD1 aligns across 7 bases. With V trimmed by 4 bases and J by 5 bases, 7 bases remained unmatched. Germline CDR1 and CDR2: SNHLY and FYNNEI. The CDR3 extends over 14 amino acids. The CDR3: CASSVNRGGTEAFF. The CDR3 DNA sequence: TGTGCCAGCAGTGTGAACAGGGGCGGAACTGAAGCTTTCTTT.

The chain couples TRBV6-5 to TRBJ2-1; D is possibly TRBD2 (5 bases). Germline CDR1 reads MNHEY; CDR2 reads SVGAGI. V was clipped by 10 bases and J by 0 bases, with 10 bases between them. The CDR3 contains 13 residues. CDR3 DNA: TGTGCCACCCGGGATTTCTCCTACAATGAGCAGTTCTTC. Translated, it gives CATRDFSYNEQFF.